Sequencing of this T cell receptor (beta chain) was carried out in a study of CD8 T cells in Susac syndrome. Sequencing of TCR beta was carried out in blood CD8+ and CD4+ T cells. Details on this clonotype: Its antigen is still unknown. Germline and junction disagree at one end, which may indicate a read error.

Reverse transcription of roughly 0.5 to 1 ug RNA used random hexamers. A multiplex approach, immunoSEQ multiplex PCR, amplified TCR beta CDR3 across 54 Vbeta and 13 Jbeta. TCRdb ran MiXCR on the immunoSEQ multiplex PCR reads and lists one entry per CDR3 protein. Of 90,000 to 150,000 distinct CDR3 sequences detected, just under 95% appear once; the ten largest clones hold about 0.087%. Study observations and caveats: As the study acknowledged, the number of individuals in its TCR sequencing and HLA analysis was relatively small.

Per the germline V gene, CDR1 is LGHNA and CDR2 is YNFKEQ. The CDR3 length is 14 residues. The sequenced material came from CD4+ T cells from PBMCs. The V call is TRBV4-2, the J call TRBJ2-7; TRBD1 or TRBD2 may be the D gene (5 bases each). The clonotype comes from a human donor with multiple sclerosis. CDR3 coding DNA: TGTGCTAGCAGCCAAGAGAGGGGATCCTACGAGCAGTACTTC. This encodes CASSQERGSYEQYF.